Listed below are T cell receptor beta chains from one sample, sequenced in a study of blood T cells in healthy people across ages. MiXCR, run by TCRdb on the 5' RACE reads, gives a single entry per CDR3 protein. This table has about 1,000,000 distinct CDR3 sequences, more than 35% appearing once. The sample consisted of blood. These receptors were taken from a woman aged 60-70 years in good health. Both conserved end residues are part of each CDR3. Each record gives: clone size, V gene, CDR3 length, J gene, D gene, CDR3 DNA, CDR3 protein. The D gene is left open where the match is weak. The listing skips clone size in some rows; elsewhere it reads once, few, many or a size class.

clone size: .
V gene: TRBV14
CDR3 length: 16
J gene: TRBJ2-1
D gene: .
CDR3 DNA: TGTGCCAGCAGCCCCAAGTTGAGTGTTCGTCGCAATGAGCAGTTCTTC
CDR3 protein: CASSPKLSVRRNEQFF

clone size: .
V gene: TRBV7-2
CDR3 length: 16
J gene: TRBJ2-3
D gene: .
CDR3 DNA: TGTGCCAGCAGCTCAGGGGACATCGCGGGGGCAGATACGCAGTATTTT
CDR3 protein: CASSSGDIAGADTQYF

clone size: .
V gene: TRBV27
CDR3 length: 14
J gene: TRBJ1-2
D gene: .
CDR3 DNA: TGTGCCAGCAGTTTACGGGGGCTGAACTATGGCTACACCTTC
CDR3 protein: CASSLRGLNYGYTF

clone size: many
V gene: TRBV27
CDR3 length: 15
J gene: TRBJ2-7
D gene: TRBD1
CDR3 DNA: TGTGCCAGCAGCTTAAGCGGGACAGGGGGCTACGAGCAGTACTTC
CDR3 protein: CASSLSGTGGYEQYF

clone size: few
V gene: TRBV5-1
CDR3 length: 14
J gene: TRBJ2-7
D gene: .
CDR3 DNA: TGCGCCAGCTGCCCTAGGCCACCCAACAATGAGCAGTACTTC
CDR3 protein: CASCPRPPNNEQYF

clone size: few
V gene: TRBV20-1
CDR3 length: 16
J gene: TRBJ2-5
D gene: .
CDR3 DNA: TGCAGTGCCGCCTCTCATGGGCAACCCCATCAAGAGACCCAGTACTTC
CDR3 protein: CSAASHGQPHQETQYF

clone size: .
V gene: TRBV9
CDR3 length: 17
J gene: TRBJ1-1
D gene: TRBD1
CDR3 DNA: TGTGCCAGCAGCTCCCGTCCCGGGACAGGATTGAACACTGAAGCTTTCTTT
CDR3 protein: CASSSRPGTGLNTEAFF

clone size: .
V gene: TRBV6-1
CDR3 length: 14
J gene: TRBJ2-7
D gene: .
CDR3 DNA: TGTGCCAGCAGTGAGTCGGACGGGCCCTACGAGCAGTACTTC
CDR3 protein: CASSESDGPYEQYF

clone size: few
V gene: TRBV4-2
CDR3 length: 15
J gene: TRBJ2-7
D gene: .
CDR3 DNA: TGTGCCAGCAGCAACCAACATGAGGGGTCCTACGAGCAGTACTTC
CDR3 protein: CASSNQHEGSYEQYF

clone size: .
V gene: TRBV4-1
CDR3 length: 17
J gene: TRBJ1-1
D gene: TRBD1
CDR3 DNA: TGCGCCAGCAGCCCTAAGAGAAGGGACAGAGTGAACACTGAAGCTTTCTTT
CDR3 protein: CASSPKRRDRVNTEAFF

clone size: few
V gene: TRBV6-2/TRBV6-3
CDR3 length: 15
J gene: TRBJ2-6
D gene: .
CDR3 DNA: TGTGCCAGCAATCCCGAGGGCTCTGGGGCCAACGTCCTGACTTTC
CDR3 protein: CASNPEGSGANVLTF

clone size: few
V gene: TRBV29-1
CDR3 length: 12
J gene: TRBJ2-5
D gene: .
CDR3 DNA: TGCAGCGTTGAAGTAGTACAAGAGACCCAGTACTTC
CDR3 protein: CSVEVVQETQYF

clone size: .
V gene: TRBV7-7
CDR3 length: 17
J gene: TRBJ2-1
D gene: TRBD2
CDR3 DNA: TGTGCCAGCAGCTTAACGTTCTTCGCGGGAGGACGGGATGAGCAGTTCTTC
CDR3 protein: CASSLTFFAGGRDEQFF

clone size: few
V gene: TRBV2
CDR3 length: 15
J gene: TRBJ2-4
D gene: TRBD2
CDR3 DNA: TGTGCCAGCAGGGCGACTAGCGGAGCCAAAAACATTCAGTACTTC
CDR3 protein: CASRATSGAKNIQYF

clone size: once
V gene: TRBV20-1
CDR3 length: 12
J gene: TRBJ2-3
D gene: .
CDR3 DNA: TGCACTGCCGGGGGGCCCACAGATACGCAGTATTTT
CDR3 protein: CTAGGPTDTQYF

clone size: few
V gene: TRBV6-1
CDR3 length: 16
J gene: TRBJ2-7
D gene: TRBD1
CDR3 DNA: TGTGCCAGCAGTGAAAAAGGGTGGACAGGGGACAACGAGCAGTACTTC
CDR3 protein: CASSEKGWTGDNEQYF

clone size: few
V gene: TRBV29-1
CDR3 length: 14
J gene: TRBJ2-1
D gene: TRBD1
CDR3 DNA: TGCAGCGTTGGCTCCAGGGGGCTCTACAATGAGCAGTTCTTC
CDR3 protein: CSVGSRGLYNEQFF

clone size: few
V gene: TRBV7-9
CDR3 length: 15
J gene: TRBJ2-3
D gene: .
CDR3 DNA: TGTGCCAGCAGGTCCCTGGGGGTGAGCACAGATACGCAGTATTTT
CDR3 protein: CASRSLGVSTDTQYF

clone size: .
V gene: TRBV29-1
CDR3 length: 15
J gene: TRBJ2-5
D gene: .
CDR3 DNA: TGCAGCATCTCACCGACAGTAATACTCCAAGAGACCCAGTACTTC
CDR3 protein: CSISPTVILQETQYF

clone size: few
V gene: TRBV6-2/TRBV6-3
CDR3 length: 17
J gene: TRBJ2-7
D gene: TRBD1
CDR3 DNA: TGTGCCAGCAGTTACTCACCAGGACAGGCGATTTCCTACGAGCAGTACTTC
CDR3 protein: CASSYSPGQAISYEQYF

clone size: .
V gene: TRBV5-1
CDR3 length: 14
J gene: TRBJ1-4
D gene: .
CDR3 DNA: TGCGCCAGCAGCTTTACAGGGTCGGATGAAAAACTGTTTTTT
CDR3 protein: CASSFTGSDEKLFF

clone size: .
V gene: TRBV16
CDR3 length: 13
J gene: TRBJ2-1
D gene: TRBD1
CDR3 DNA: TGTGCCAGCAGCCGATTGACAGGGTATGAGCAGTTCTTC
CDR3 protein: CASSRLTGYEQFF

clone size: few
V gene: TRBV27
CDR3 length: 12
J gene: TRBJ2-7
D gene: .
CDR3 DNA: TGTGCCAGCAAAGGTAACCCCTACGAGCAGTACTTC
CDR3 protein: CASKGNPYEQYF

clone size: .
V gene: TRBV24-1
CDR3 length: 16
J gene: TRBJ2-3
D gene: TRBD1
CDR3 DNA: TGTGCCACCAGTGATGGGACAGGGGGGAGCACAGATACGCAGTATTTT
CDR3 protein: CATSDGTGGSTDTQYF

clone size: few
V gene: TRBV12-3/TRBV12-4
CDR3 length: 14
J gene: TRBJ2-1
D gene: TRBD2
CDR3 DNA: TGTGCCAGCAGTTTTGGGGGAGGGGCAACGGAGCAGTTCTTC
CDR3 protein: CASSFGGGATEQFF

clone size: .
V gene: TRBV30
CDR3 length: 13
J gene: TRBJ2-1
D gene: .
CDR3 DNA: TGTGCCTGGAGTGCGATCCCCGACAATGAGCAGTTCTTC
CDR3 protein: CAWSAIPDNEQFF

clone size: .
V gene: TRBV3-1
CDR3 length: 14
J gene: TRBJ2-5
D gene: .
CDR3 DNA: TGTGCCAGCAGCCAATTTAGGGGGTTGAAGACCCAGTACTTC
CDR3 protein: CASSQFRGLKTQYF

clone size: .
V gene: TRBV18
CDR3 length: 17
J gene: TRBJ2-1
D gene: .
CDR3 DNA: TGTGCCAGCTCACCACGTGCCCGGACAGTCCCTTACAATGAGCAGTTCTTC
CDR3 protein: CASSPRARTVPYNEQFF

clone size: .
V gene: TRBV7-6
CDR3 length: 15
J gene: TRBJ2-7
D gene: .
CDR3 DNA: TGTGCCAGCAGCCACGCTAACAACCACCCCTACGAGCAGTACTTC
CDR3 protein: CASSHANNHPYEQYF

clone size: once
V gene: TRBV25-1
CDR3 length: 14
J gene: TRBJ2-6
D gene: TRBD2
CDR3 DNA: TGTACCAGCGGGACCCCCGATGGGGCCAACGTCCTGACTTTC
CDR3 protein: CTSGTPDGANVLTF

clone size: many
V gene: TRBV5-1
CDR3 length: 16
J gene: TRBJ2-1
D gene: .
CDR3 DNA: TGCGCCAGCAGCTTTGCCGAAGTGGGGTCCTACAATGAGCAGTTCTTC
CDR3 protein: CASSFAEVGSYNEQFF

clone size: .
V gene: TRBV6-1
CDR3 length: 17
J gene: TRBJ2-3
D gene: TRBD2
CDR3 DNA: TGTGCCAGCAGAAAGCAACTTAGCGGGAAGGGCACAGATACGCAGTATTTT
CDR3 protein: CASRKQLSGKGTDTQYF

clone size: .
V gene: TRBV20-1
CDR3 length: 14
J gene: TRBJ2-5
D gene: .
CDR3 DNA: TGCAGTGCGATCAAGGGGGGCATCCAAGAGACCCAGTACTTC
CDR3 protein: CSAIKGGIQETQYF

clone size: few
V gene: TRBV3-1
CDR3 length: 14
J gene: TRBJ1-6
D gene: .
CDR3 DNA: TGTGCCAGCAGCCCCGGGCGATCGGATTCACCCCTCCACTTT
CDR3 protein: CASSPGRSDSPLHF

clone size: .
V gene: TRBV9
CDR3 length: 14
J gene: TRBJ2-1
D gene: .
CDR3 DNA: TGTGCCAGCAGCGTGGCAGGAAAGACCTACGAGCAGTTCTTC
CDR3 protein: CASSVAGKTYEQFF

clone size: .
V gene: TRBV4-3
CDR3 length: 13
J gene: TRBJ1-5
D gene: TRBD1
CDR3 DNA: TGCGCCAGCAGCAACGACAGGGCTCAGCCCCAGCATTTT
CDR3 protein: CASSNDRAQPQHF

clone size: .
V gene: TRBV20-1
CDR3 length: 12
J gene: TRBJ2-1
D gene: .
CDR3 DNA: TGCAGTGCTCCCCCGACAGGCCTTGAGCAGTTCTTC
CDR3 protein: CSAPPTGLEQFF

clone size: .
V gene: TRBV28
CDR3 length: 19
J gene: TRBJ2-1
D gene: TRBD2
CDR3 DNA: TGTGCCAGCAGTCCGACTAGGACTAGCGGGAGGGCGAACTACAATGAGCAGTTCTTC
CDR3 protein: CASSPTRTSGRANYNEQFF

clone size: few
V gene: TRBV5-1
CDR3 length: 16
J gene: TRBJ2-7
D gene: TRBD2
CDR3 DNA: TGCGCCAGCAGCCCCTGGACTAGCGGGATTTCCTACGAGCAGTACTTC
CDR3 protein: CASSPWTSGISYEQYF

clone size: .
V gene: TRBV24-1
CDR3 length: 12
J gene: TRBJ2-3
D gene: TRBD2
CDR3 DNA: TGTGCCACCAGAGCGGGAGGTGGAACGCAGTATTTT
CDR3 protein: CATRAGGGTQYF

clone size: .
V gene: TRBV7-9
CDR3 length: 16
J gene: TRBJ1-1
D gene: TRBD1
CDR3 DNA: TGTGCCAGCAGCTTACAAGACAGGGAGGGAAACACTGAAGCTTTCTTT
CDR3 protein: CASSLQDREGNTEAFF

clone size: few
V gene: TRBV3-1
CDR3 length: 14
J gene: TRBJ2-5
D gene: TRBD1
CDR3 DNA: TGTGCCAGCAGCCAAGTTGACAGGGAGGAGACCCAGTACTTC
CDR3 protein: CASSQVDREETQYF

clone size: .
V gene: TRBV20-1
CDR3 length: 9
J gene: TRBJ1-2
D gene: .
CDR3 DNA: TGCAGTGGGACTGATGGCTACACCTTC
CDR3 protein: CSGTDGYTF

clone size: many
V gene: TRBV5-1
CDR3 length: 15
J gene: TRBJ2-3
D gene: TRBD2
CDR3 DNA: TGCGCCAGCAGCTTGGGCCCCAGCGGGAGTGATACGCAGTATTTT
CDR3 protein: CASSLGPSGSDTQYF

clone size: few
V gene: TRBV20-1
CDR3 length: 12
J gene: TRBJ1-2
D gene: .
CDR3 DNA: TGCAGCGCTGGGTGGGGGTTTAGTGGCTACACCTTC
CDR3 protein: CSAGWGFSGYTF